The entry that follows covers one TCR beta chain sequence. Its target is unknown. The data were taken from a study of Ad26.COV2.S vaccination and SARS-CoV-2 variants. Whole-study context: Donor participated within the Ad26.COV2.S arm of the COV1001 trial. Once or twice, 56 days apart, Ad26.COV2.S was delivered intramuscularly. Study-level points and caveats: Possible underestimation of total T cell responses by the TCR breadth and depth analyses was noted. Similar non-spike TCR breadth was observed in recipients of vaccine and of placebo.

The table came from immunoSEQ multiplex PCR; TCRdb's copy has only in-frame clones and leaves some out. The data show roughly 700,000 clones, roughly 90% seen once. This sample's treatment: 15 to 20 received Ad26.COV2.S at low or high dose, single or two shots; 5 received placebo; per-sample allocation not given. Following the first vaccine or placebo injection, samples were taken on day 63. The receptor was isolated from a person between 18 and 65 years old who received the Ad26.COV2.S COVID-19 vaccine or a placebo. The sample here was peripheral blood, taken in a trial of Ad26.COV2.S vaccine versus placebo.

CDR3 DNA sequence: TGCGCCAGCAGCCTGACATCGTCCGCCTCTGCAACTAATGAAAAACTGTTTTTT. It specifies CASSLTSSASATNEKLFF. The chain uses TRBV5-1 and TRBJ1-4, with no clear D. Trimming pared 4 bases from V and 0 bases from J, leaving 19 bases between. Germline V gene data show CDR1 as SGHRS and CDR2 as YFSETQ. The CDR3 spans 18 residues.